Presented here are 7 T cell receptor beta chains from one specimen sequenced in a study of shared clonotypes between healthy human individuals. Sequencing used immunoSEQ multiplex PCR; TCRdb keeps in-frame clones, though not all of them. The sample has more than 1,200,000 clones; around 98.5% are singletons. Sequenced material: naive CD4+ T cells sorted from blood. As to subset: CD45RA+ positively selected. These receptors originate from a man aged 25-45 years in good health.

This clone showed up just once. This rearrangement joins TRBV9 to TRBJ2-1; TRBD2 agrees at 8 bases. Germline V CDR1 and CDR2: SGDLS, YYNGEE. This CDR3 contains 18 residues. V dropped 0 bases and J dropped 4; count of bases not matched to a gene: 12. The CDR3 is CASSVATAGGPLYNEQFF. The CDR3 DNA sequence: TGTGCCAGCAGCGTAGCTACGGCGGGAGGCCCCCTTTACAATGAGCAGTTCTTC. Complete variable domain (other parts from reference TRBV9 and TRBJ2-1): DSGVTQTPKHLITATGQRVTLRCSPRSGDLSVYWYQQSLDQGLQFLIQYYNGEERAKGNILERFSAQQFPDLHSELNLSSLELGDSALYFCASSVATAGGPLYNEQFFGPGTRLTVL.

This chain links TRBV2 with TRBJ2-1, with TRBD1 identical over 7 bases. Germline V CDR1 and CDR2: SNHLY, FYNNEI. Unmatched junction bases numbered 12, after V lost 4 bases and J lost 12 bases. There are 14 residues in the CDR3. CDR3 DNA: TGTGCCAGCAGTGGTGGGACAGCCAGTGGGGGGCAGTTCTTC. Translated, it gives CASSGGTASGGQFF.

This clone is a singleton in its sample. V usage is TRBV7-9 and J usage is TRBJ2-7, with a tentative D call TRBD2 (5 bases). The CDR3 sequence is 16 residues long. Germline V gives CDR1 SEHNR, CDR2 FQNEAQ (reference sequence). The ends were cut back, 1 base at V and 5 bases at J, with 18 bases in the middle. The chain's CDR3 is CASSLVMVDGENEQYF. As DNA, the CDR3 is TGTGCCAGCAGCTTAGTAATGGTTGACGGGGAAAACGAGCAGTACTTC.

Worth noting for this clone: Additional DNA sequences in this sample encode the identical CDR3. The rearrangement uses TRBV5-4 and TRBJ2-1, with TRBD1 as a possible D gene (5 bases). Looked up from germline, CDR1 is SGHNT and CDR2 is YYREEE (reference sequence). The V and J ends lost 0 bases and 4 bases respectively, with 5 bases between them. The CDR3 has 13 residues. CDR3 residues: CASSLGQYNEQFF. CDR3 in DNA: TGTGCCAGCAGCTTGGGACAGTACAATGAGCAGTTCTTC.

The table lists this clone with a count of one. The chain carries TRBV6-6 and TRBJ2-7; D gene unclear. The CDR3 extends over 12 amino acids. Germline CDR1 and CDR2: MNHNY and SVGAGI (reference sequence). V lost 6 bases to trimming and J lost 4 bases, with 10 bases between them. The CDR3 nucleotides are TGTGCCAGCAGGTTAAACAATTACGAGCAGTACTTC. Amino acids: CASRLNNYEQYF.

This chain connects TRBV28 to TRBJ2-3; 12 nucleotides match TRBD1. In germline, CDR1 is MDHEN, CDR2 SYDVKM. The CDR3 contains 17 residues. The trim removed 6 bases at V and 0 bases at J, leaving 7 bases unmatched. The CDR3 DNA reads TGTGCCAGCAGGTGGGGACAGGGGGCTTATAGCACAGATACGCAGTATTTT. The encoded protein is CASRWGQGAYSTDTQYF.

A remark on this clone: Other DNA sequences within the sample encode an identical CDR3. This sequence joins TRBV28 and TRBJ1-5; unclear D gene. Trimming removed 3 bases at V and 7 bases at J, with 7 bases between. CDR1 is MDHEN, CDR2 SYDVKM, per germline. The CDR3 runs 12 residues. CDR3 sequence: CASSLLGQPQHF. The CDR3 nucleotides read TGTGCCAGCAGTTTGTTGGGACAGCCCCAGCATTTT. Complete variable domain (other parts from reference TRBV28 and TRBJ1-5): DVKVTQSSRYLVKRTGEKVFLECVQDMDHENMFWYRQDPGLGLRLIYFSYDVKMKEKGDIPEGYSVSREKKERFSLILESASTNQTSMYLCASSLLGQPQHFGDGTRLSIL.